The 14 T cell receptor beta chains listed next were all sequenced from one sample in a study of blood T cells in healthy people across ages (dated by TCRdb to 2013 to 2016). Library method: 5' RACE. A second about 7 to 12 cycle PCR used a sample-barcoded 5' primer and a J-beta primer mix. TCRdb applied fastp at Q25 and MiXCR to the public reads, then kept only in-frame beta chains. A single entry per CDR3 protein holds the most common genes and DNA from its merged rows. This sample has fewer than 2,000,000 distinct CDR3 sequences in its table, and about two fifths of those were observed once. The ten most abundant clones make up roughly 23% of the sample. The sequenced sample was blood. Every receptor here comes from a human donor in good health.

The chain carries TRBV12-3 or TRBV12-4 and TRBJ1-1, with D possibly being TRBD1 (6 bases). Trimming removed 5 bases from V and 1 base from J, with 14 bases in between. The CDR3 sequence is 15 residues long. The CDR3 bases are TGTGCCAGCAGTCCAATAAGGGGGAGGAACACTGAAGCTTTCTTT. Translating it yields CASSPIRGRNTEAFF.

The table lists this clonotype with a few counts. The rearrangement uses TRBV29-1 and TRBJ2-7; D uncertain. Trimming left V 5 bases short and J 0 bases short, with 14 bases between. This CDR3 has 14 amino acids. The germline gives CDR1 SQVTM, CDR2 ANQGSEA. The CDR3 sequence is CSVTGDTTSYEQYF. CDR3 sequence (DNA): TGCAGCGTTACTGGGGATACGACCTCCTACGAGCAGTACTTC.

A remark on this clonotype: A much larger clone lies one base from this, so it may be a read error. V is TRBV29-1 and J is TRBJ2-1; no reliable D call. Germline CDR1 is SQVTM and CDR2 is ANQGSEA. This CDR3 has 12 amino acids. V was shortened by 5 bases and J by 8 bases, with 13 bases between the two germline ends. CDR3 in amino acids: CSVSPSQDEQFF. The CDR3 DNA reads TGCAGCGTTTCCCCTTCGCAGGATGAGCAGTTCTTC.

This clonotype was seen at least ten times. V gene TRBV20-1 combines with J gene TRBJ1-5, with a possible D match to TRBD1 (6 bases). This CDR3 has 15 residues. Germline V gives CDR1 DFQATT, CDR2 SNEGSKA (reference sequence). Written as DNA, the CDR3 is TGCAGCGTTCGACCCCCAGGGGATAATAGTCAGCCCCAGCATTTT. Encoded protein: CSVRPPGDNSQPQHF.

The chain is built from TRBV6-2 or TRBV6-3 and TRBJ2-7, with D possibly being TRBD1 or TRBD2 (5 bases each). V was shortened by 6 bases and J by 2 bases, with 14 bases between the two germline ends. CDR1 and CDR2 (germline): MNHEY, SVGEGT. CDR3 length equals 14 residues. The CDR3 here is CASSSLGDAYEQYF. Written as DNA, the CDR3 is TGTGCCAGCAGCTCCCTGGGGGACGCCTACGAGCAGTACTTC.

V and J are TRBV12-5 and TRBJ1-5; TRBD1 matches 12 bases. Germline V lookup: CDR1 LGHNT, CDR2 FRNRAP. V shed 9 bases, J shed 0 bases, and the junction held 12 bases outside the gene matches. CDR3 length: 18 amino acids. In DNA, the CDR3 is TGTGCTAGATGCGGGACAGGGGGCCGCGGGGGTAGCAATCAGCCCCAGCATTTT. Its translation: CARCGTGGRGGSNQPQHF. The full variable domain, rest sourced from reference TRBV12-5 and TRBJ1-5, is DARVTQTPRHKVTEMGQEVTMRCQPILGHNTVFWYRQTMMQGLELLAYFRNRAPLDDSGMPKDRFSAEMPDATLATLKIQPSEPRDSAVYFCARCGTGGRGGSNQPQHFGDGTRLSIL.

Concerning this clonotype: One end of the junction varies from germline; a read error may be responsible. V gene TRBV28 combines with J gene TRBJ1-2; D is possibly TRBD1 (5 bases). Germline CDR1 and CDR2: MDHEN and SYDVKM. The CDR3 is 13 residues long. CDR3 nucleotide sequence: TGTGCCAGCAAGGACATAGCGACCTATGGCTGCACCTTC. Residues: CASKDIATYGCTF.

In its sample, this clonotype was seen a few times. The CDR3, as DNA: TGTGCCAGCAGCGTAACAGGTGGTCGGGGCTACACCTTC. This encodes CASSVTGGRGYTF. V and J are TRBV9 and TRBJ1-2; maybe TRBD1 (5 bases). The CDR3 contains 13 residues. The germline gives CDR1 SGDLS, CDR2 YYNGEE. The V end lost 1 base, the J end lost 8 bases, and 12 bases lay between the germline ends. Combining the CDR3 with reference TRBV9 and TRBJ1-2 gives the whole variable domain DSGVTQTPKHLITATGQRVTLRCSPRSGDLSVYWYQQSLDQGLQFLIQYYNGEERAKGNILERFSAQQFPDLHSELNLSSLELGDSALYFCASSVTGGRGYTFGSGTRLTVV.

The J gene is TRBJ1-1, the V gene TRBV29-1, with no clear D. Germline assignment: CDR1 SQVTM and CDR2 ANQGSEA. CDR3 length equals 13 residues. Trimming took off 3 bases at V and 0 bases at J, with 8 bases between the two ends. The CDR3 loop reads CSVERHLNTEAFF. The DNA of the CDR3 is TGCAGCGTTGAGAGACACTTGAACACTGAAGCTTTCTTT.

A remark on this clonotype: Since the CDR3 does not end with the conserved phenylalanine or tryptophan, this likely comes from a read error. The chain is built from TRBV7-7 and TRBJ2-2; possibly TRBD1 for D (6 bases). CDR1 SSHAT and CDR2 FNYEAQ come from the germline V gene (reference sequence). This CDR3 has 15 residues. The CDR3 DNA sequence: TGTGCTAGCAGCTTAGGGGGATCGACCACCGGGGAGCTGTTTTGT. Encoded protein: CASSLGGSTTGELFC.

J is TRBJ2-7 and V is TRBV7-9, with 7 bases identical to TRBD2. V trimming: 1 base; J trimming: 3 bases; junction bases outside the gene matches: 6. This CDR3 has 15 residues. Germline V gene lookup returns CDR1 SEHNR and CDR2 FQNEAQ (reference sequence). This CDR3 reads CASSLVRAGYYEQYF. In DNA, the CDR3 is TGTGCCAGCAGCTTAGTTCGAGCGGGGTACTACGAGCAGTACTTC. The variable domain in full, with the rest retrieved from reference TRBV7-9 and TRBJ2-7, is DTGVSQNPRHKITKRGQNVTFRCDPISEHNRLYWYRQTLGQGPEFLTYFQNEAQLEKSRLLSDRFSAERPKGSFSTLEIQRTEQGDSAMYLCASSLVRAGYYEQYFGPGTRLTVT.

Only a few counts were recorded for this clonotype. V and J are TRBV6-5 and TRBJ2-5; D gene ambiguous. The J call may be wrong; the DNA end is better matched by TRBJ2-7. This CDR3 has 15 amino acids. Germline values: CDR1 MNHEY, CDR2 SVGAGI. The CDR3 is CASSRPGYSPSEQYF. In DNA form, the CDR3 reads TGTGCCAGCAGCCGACCCGGTTATTCCCCCTCCGAGCAGTACTTC.

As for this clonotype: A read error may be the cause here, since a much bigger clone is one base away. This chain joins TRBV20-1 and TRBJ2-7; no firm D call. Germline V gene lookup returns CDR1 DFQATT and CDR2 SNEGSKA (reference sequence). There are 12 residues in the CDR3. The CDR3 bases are TGCAGGGCTAGAGACCGCTGCTACGAGCAGTACTTC. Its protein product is CRARDRCYEQYF.

DNA of the CDR3: TGCGCCAGCAGCCAAGAGGCGGAGGGGGCCACCCCAGATACGCAGTATTTT. Its protein is CASSQEAEGATPDTQYF. The J gene is TRBJ2-3, the V gene TRBV4-3, with D maybe TRBD1 (7 bases). Trimming pared 0 bases from V and 4 bases from J, leaving 17 bases between. The CDR3 runs to 17 residues. In germline, CDR1 is LGHNA, CDR2 YSLEER.